Following are 14 T cell receptor beta chains from one sample sequenced in a study of blood T cell repertoires in COVID-19 (dated by TCRdb to about 2020). Libraries were prepared through the immunoSEQ multiplex PCR assay. The table comes from immuneACCESS by way of TCRdb, which keeps in-frame sequences with V and J called. Part of the clones is missing from these tables; in studies checked, under half for an unresolved V gene and the rest for unknown reasons. This sample has some 240,000 clones in its table, and roughly 84% of those were observed once. The biggest ten clones account for about 1.6% of the sample. Sequenced sample: peripheral blood. All receptors derive from a woman aged 40 to 55 who had recovered from COVID-19.

The chain recombines TRBV24-1 with TRBJ1-1; TRBD1 agrees at 11 bases. J was trimmed by 3 bases and V by 7 bases; bases with no gene match: 3. From germline, CDR1 is KGHDR and CDR2 SFDVKD. The CDR3 is 14 residues long. The CDR3 DNA reads as TGTGCCACCAGGGGACAGGGGGGGGACACTGAAGCTTTCTTT. Translating gives CATRGQGGDTEAFF.

The chain carries TRBV5-1 and TRBJ2-3; D uncertain. Germline CDR1 is SGHRS and CDR2 is YFSETQ. This CDR3 is 14 amino acids long. The V gene lost 3 bases and the J gene lost 5 bases, with 13 bases spanning the gap. CDR3 residues: CASSSTQRRDTQYF. CDR3 DNA sequence: TGCGCCAGCAGCTCAACACAGAGAAGAGATACGCAGTATTTT. The variable domain in full, with the rest retrieved from reference TRBV5-1 and TRBJ2-3, is KAGVTQTPRYLIKTRGQQVTLSCSPISGHRSVSWYQQTPGQGLQFLFEYFSETQRNKGNFPGRFSGRQFSNSRSEMNVSTLELGDSALYLCASSSTQRRDTQYFGPGTRLTVL.

Only a few counts were recorded for this clone. The rearrangement uses TRBV2 and TRBJ1-3, with D unclear. V was clipped by 3 bases and J by 0 bases, with 6 bases between them. The CDR3 covers 14 residues. The V gene's germline CDR1 is SNHLY and CDR2 FYNNEI. CDR3 sequence (DNA): TGTGCCAGCAGTGATGGTAGCTCTGGAAACACCATATATTTT. As protein: CASSDGSSGNTIYF.

This rearrangement joins TRBV19 to TRBJ1-1; possible D gene TRBD1, 6 bases. The germline V and J ends were trimmed by 10 bases and 1 base, with 13 bases remaining between them. CDR1 is LNHDA, CDR2 SQIVND, per germline (reference sequence). The CDR3 runs 13 residues. In DNA, the CDR3 is TGTGCCACTCGACCGGACAGGAACACTGAAGCTTTCTTT. Translation gives CATRPDRNTEAFF.

This clone was detected only once. The chain joins TRBV25-1 to TRBJ1-1, with D unresolved. Germline V CDR1 and CDR2: MGHDK, SYGVNS. This CDR3 is 15 amino acids long. V was clipped by 0 bases and J by 0 bases, with 8 bases between them. CDR3 DNA: TGTGCCAGCAGTGAATACGGGGTAGTGAACACTGAAGCTTTCTTT. Its translation: CASSEYGVVNTEAFF.

V gene TRBV11-2 combines with J gene TRBJ1-1; D call uncertain. This CDR3 is 15 amino acids long. From germline, CDR1 is SGHAT and CDR2 FQNNGV. V was trimmed by 0 bases and J by 1 base, leaving 9 bases between them. The CDR3 DNA reads as TGTGCCAGCAGCTTAGAGGGCTATAGGAACACTGAAGCTTTCTTT. Its protein is CASSLEGYRNTEAFF.

This chain connects TRBV5-1 to TRBJ1-2, with TRBD1 as a possible D gene (6 bases). The CDR3 is 14 residues long. CDR1 and CDR2 from the germline V gene are SGHRS and YFSETQ. V gave up 4 bases and J gave up 4 bases, with 14 bases separating them. The CDR3: CASSPPGGPYGYTF. The DNA for the CDR3 is TGCGCCAGCAGCCCCCCCGGGGGGCCCTATGGCTACACCTTC.

The chain has TRBV12-3 or TRBV12-4 and TRBJ2-5, with D perhaps TRBD2 (5 bases). CDR3 size: 13 residues. Trimming shortened V by 5 bases and J by 7 bases, and 14 bases separated the two germline ends. This CDR3 reads CASSRGPLGTQYF. CDR3 in DNA: TGTGCCAGCAGTCGGGGTCCACTCGGGACCCAGTACTTC.

This chain uses TRBV19 with TRBJ1-5, with 7 nucleotides matching TRBD1. CDR1 and CDR2 (germline): LNHDA, SQIVND (reference sequence). The CDR3 extends over 16 amino acids. The V gene end was trimmed by 7 bases and the J gene end by 0 bases; junction bases not matched to a gene: 9. This chain's CDR3 is CASNSGTAYSNQPQHF. CDR3 nucleotide sequence: TGTGCCAGTAATTCTGGGACAGCGTATAGCAATCAGCCCCAGCATTTT.

The chain joins TRBV7-9 to TRBJ2-3; no clear D gene. Germline lookup yields CDR1 SEHNR and CDR2 FQNEAQ (reference sequence). The CDR3 consists of 13 residues. V gave up 2 bases and J gave up 4 bases, with 7 bases separating them. The chain's CDR3 is CASSLTVSDTQYF. Here the CDR3 DNA reads TGTGCCAGCAGCTTAACTGTGTCAGATACGCAGTATTTT.

V gene TRBV2 combines with J gene TRBJ1-4, with 7 positions matching TRBD1. Germline lookup yields CDR1 SNHLY and CDR2 FYNNEI. Losses at the gene ends were 4 bases for V and 7 bases for J; bases not matched to a gene: 6. The CDR3 has 14 amino acids. The CDR3 sequence is CASSGDRGPEKLFF. CDR3 bases: TGTGCCAGCAGTGGGGATAGGGGGCCTGAAAAACTGTTTTTT.

V and J are TRBV28 and TRBJ2-3, with D unclear. The CDR3 runs to 14 residues. The ends were cut back, 4 bases at V and 0 bases at J, with 8 bases in the middle. The germline V gene encodes CDR1 MDHEN and CDR2 SYDVKM. The DNA of the CDR3 is TGTGCCAGCAGTTCATCAACTAGCACAGATACGCAGTATTTT. It specifies CASSSSTSTDTQYF.

This chain connects TRBV5-4 to TRBJ1-2; D perhaps matches TRBD1 (6 bases). V lost 4 bases and J lost 4, with 17 bases in between. Germline V gene lookup returns CDR1 SGHNT and CDR2 YYREEE (reference sequence). The CDR3 loop spans 15 amino acids. In DNA, the CDR3 is TGTGCCAGCAGCCTTACGGGACACGGTTTCTATGGCTACACCTTC. Translating gives CASSLTGHGFYGYTF.

This rearrangement joins TRBV5-6 to TRBJ1-6; 10 bases match TRBD1. The V segment lost 3 bases and the J segment 9 bases; nucleotides outside the gene matches: 6. The length of the CDR3 is 15 residues. CDR1 is SGHDT, CDR2 YYEEEE, per germline. The CDR3 nucleotides are TGTGCCAGCAGCTGGGGACAGGGGCTAATTTCACCCCTCCACTTT. Translating gives CASSWGQGLISPLHF.